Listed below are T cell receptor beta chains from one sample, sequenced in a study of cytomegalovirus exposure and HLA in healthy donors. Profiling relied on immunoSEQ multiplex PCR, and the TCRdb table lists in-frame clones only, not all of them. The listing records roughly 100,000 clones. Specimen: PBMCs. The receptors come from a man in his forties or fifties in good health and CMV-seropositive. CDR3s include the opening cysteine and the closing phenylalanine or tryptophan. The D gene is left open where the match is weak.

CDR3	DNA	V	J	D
CASSTRGNGELFF	TGTGCCAGCAGCACTAGAGGAAACGGGGAGCTGTTTTTT	TRBV11-2	TRBJ2-2	.
CASSPFDIASGSSYNEQFF	TGCGCCAGCAGCCCATTCGATATAGCTAGCGGGAGCTCCTACAATGAGCAGTTCTTC	TRBV4-3	TRBJ2-1	TRBD2
CASSAQGAAKNIQYF	TGTGCCAGCAGTGCACAGGGCGCGGCCAAAAACATTCAGTACTTC	TRBV25-1	TRBJ2-4	.
CASSGQGTSGNTIYF	TGTGCCAGCAGCGGACAGGGTACATCCGGAAACACCATATATTTT	TRBV25-1	TRBJ1-3	TRBD1
CASSRDRGVGYGYTF	TGTGCCAGCAGTCGGGACAGGGGTGTGGGCTATGGCTACACCTTC	TRBV6-5	TRBJ1-2	TRBD1
CASSLSGGANTQYF	TGTGCCAGCAGCTTAAGTGGCGGGGCGAATACGCAGTATTTT	TRBV7-2	TRBJ2-3	.
CASSTPLALKRLSYNEQFF	TGTGCCAGCAGTACCCCCCTAGCCCTCAAACGGCTCTCCTACAATGAGCAGTTCTTC	TRBV27	TRBJ2-1	.
CSVDPTVTSGTSTDTQYF	TGCAGCGTTGATCCGACTGTGACTAGCGGTACTAGCACAGATACGCAGTATTTT	TRBV29-1	TRBJ2-3	TRBD2
CASSPGTSGLTDTQYF	TGTGCCAGCAGCCCCGGGACTAGCGGCCTCACAGATACGCAGTATTTT	TRBV4-2	TRBJ2-3	TRBD2
CASSLGRGAYETQYF	TGTGCCAGCAGTTTAGGTCGGGGGGCGTATGAGACCCAGTACTTC	TRBV28	TRBJ2-5	.
CARNPDRYFF	TGTGCCCGGAACCCCGACAGGTATTTTTTT	TRBV12-5	TRBJ1-5	.
CASAGQSEAFF	TGTGCCAGCGCGGGGCAATCTGAAGCTTTCTTT	TRBV25-1	TRBJ1-1	.
CASSLGGQGPAQFF	TGTGCCAGCAGCTTAGGGGGACAGGGCCCGGCGCAGTTCTTC	TRBV7-2	TRBJ2-1	TRBD1
CASSFDQGSYYEQYF	TGTGCCAGCAGCTTTGATCAGGGGTCCTACTACGAGCAGTACTTC	TRBV7-2	TRBJ2-7	.
CASSLGQEREQFF	TGTGCCAGCAGCCTCGGACAGGAGAGGGAGCAGTTCTTC	TRBV7-3	TRBJ2-1	TRBD1
CASSLGPRLAGPGELFF	TGTGCCAGCAGCTTAGGACCCCGACTAGCGGGTCCCGGGGAGCTGTTTTTT	TRBV7-9	TRBJ2-2	TRBD2
CASSSGTGASNQPQHF	TGTGCCAGCAGCTCGGGGACAGGAGCTAGCAATCAGCCCCAGCATTTT	TRBV5-8	TRBJ1-5	TRBD1